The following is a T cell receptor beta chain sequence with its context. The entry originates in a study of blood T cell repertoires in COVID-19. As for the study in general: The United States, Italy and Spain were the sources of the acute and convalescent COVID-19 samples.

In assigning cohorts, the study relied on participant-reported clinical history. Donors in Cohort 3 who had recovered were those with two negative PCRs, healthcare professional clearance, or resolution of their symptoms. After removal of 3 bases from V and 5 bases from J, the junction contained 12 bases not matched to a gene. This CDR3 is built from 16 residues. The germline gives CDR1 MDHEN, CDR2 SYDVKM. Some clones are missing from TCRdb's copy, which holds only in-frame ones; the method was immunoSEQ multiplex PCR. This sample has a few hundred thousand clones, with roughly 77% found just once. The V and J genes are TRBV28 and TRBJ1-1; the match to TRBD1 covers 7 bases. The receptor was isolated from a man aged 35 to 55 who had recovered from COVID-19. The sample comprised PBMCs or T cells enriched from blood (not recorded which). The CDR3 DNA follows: TGTGCCAGCAGTTTGGGGACCACAGGGGCTGGAACTGAAGCTTTCTTT. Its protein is CASSLGTTGAGTEAFF.